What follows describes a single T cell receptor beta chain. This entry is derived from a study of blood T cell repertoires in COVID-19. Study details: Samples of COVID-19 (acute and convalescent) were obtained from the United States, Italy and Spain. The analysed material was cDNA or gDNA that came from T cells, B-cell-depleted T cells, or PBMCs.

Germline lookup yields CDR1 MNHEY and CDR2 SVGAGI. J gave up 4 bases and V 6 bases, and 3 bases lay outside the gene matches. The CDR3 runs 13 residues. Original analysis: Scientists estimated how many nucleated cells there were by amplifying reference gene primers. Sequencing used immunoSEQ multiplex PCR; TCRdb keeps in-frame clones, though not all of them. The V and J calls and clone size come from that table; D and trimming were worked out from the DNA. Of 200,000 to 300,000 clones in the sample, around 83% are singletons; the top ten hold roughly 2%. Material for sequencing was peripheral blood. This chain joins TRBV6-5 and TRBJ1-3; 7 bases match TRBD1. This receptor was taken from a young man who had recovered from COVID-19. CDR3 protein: CASRTGQGNTIYF. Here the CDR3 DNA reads TGTGCCAGCAGGACGGGACAGGGAAACACCATATATTTT.